This TCR beta chain was identified during a study of human T cells and chemical hapten exposure (dated by TCRdb to about 2021). As for the study more broadly: For sensitization, 2% DPC in acetone was applied to a roughly 2 cm by roughly 2 cm area of upper inner arm skin. Throughout the study period of about 23 weeks, patients also received therapeutic DPC doses to the scalp every week. Patch testing was performed on the upper back with Finn chambers containing 0.01% DPC, and the patch tests were scored after 6 days according to International Contact Dermatitis Research Group standards. The mostly female patient cohort included alopecia areata with under or over 50% scalp involvement, alopecia totalis and alopecia universalis. Libraries were pooled for sequencing, and variation in per-sample TCR yields was attributed mainly to small differences in library volumes within the pool. This study followed changes in the peripheral blood TCR repertoire in vivo during primary and secondary sensitization of alopecia patients to the hapten diphenylcyclopropenone (DPC). Blood samples were taken from patients before sensitization (week 0) and at 2, 6 and about 24 weeks after DPC sensitization. About 30 alopecia patients provided blood for TCR sequencing at one to four time points (pre-sensitization, 2, 6 and 24 weeks).

From its cysteine to its phenylalanine, the CDR3 spans 14 amino acids. Only the CDR3 part of the read is kept: 42 bases, read in frame from the first base. CDR1 and CDR2, per the germline V gene, are LGHNA and YNFKEQ. V drops 0 bases and J drops 8 bases, leaving 10 bases in between. Reading the label with the study, this specimen's time point is: patch test 3, about 24 weeks after DPC sensitization. The intended sense of this specimen's treatment or condition label: therapeutic diphenylcyclopropenone sensitization with weekly scalp DPC. Blood at each patch-test visit was drawn before the patch test was applied. Patients were eligible if aged 18 to 70, diagnosed with alopecia and judged suitable for DPC therapy, and pregnant patients were excluded. Total RNA was isolated from unfractionated whole blood collected in Tempus Blood RNA tubes. Libraries were prepared through RACE. The sequencing machine was a NextSeq 500. During library preparation, unique molecular identifiers were attached to individual cDNA molecules so that TCRs could be counted in a quantitative, reproducible way. For every blood RNA sample, sequencing covered both the TCR alpha and TCR beta chains. As for the original processing: Samples had a median of approximately 93,000 TCRs, with a range from roughly 23,224 to 700,000. V, J and CDR3 annotation of the TCR reads was carried out using the Decombinator software suite. To make PS versus PT1 abundance plots, every sample was subsampled to the same number of TCRs (28,000). TCRs were defined as expanded if absent before sensitization and observed at least eight times at the 2-week time point. In-frame beta chains were kept once TCRdb had trimmed the public reads at Q25 with fastp and called clones with MiXCR. Each entry merges the rows of one CDR3 protein and shows their most common DNA and genes. In this record, the V and J calls reflect TCRdb's handling and not the investigators' own analysis. In all, the sample holds some 180,000 distinct CDR3 sequences, and about 22% of those were seen once. The ten largest clones take up roughly 2.4% of the sample.

Beyond this particular receptor, the publication reports: Compared with pre-sensitization or healthy control sets, expanded TCRs formed significantly more large CDR3 similarity clusters, which is consistent with antigen-driven responses. Because every patient had alopecia, a presumed autoimmune disease, the patients' immune response might differ from that of healthy individuals. A positive correlation was found between the number of PT1 expanded TCRs and patch test score, with significance reached at thresholds 8, 16 and 32 but not 4. No change with DPC sensitization was found in the number of TCRs above 1 in 1000 frequency, and no evidence of global repertoire structure alterations was found. After repeated subsampling, changes were observed in the strength of the expansion versus patch-test correlation and in the threshold at which the correlation became significant.

This clonotype was recorded a few times. The target of this receptor is not known. Per-base qualities were not stored, and no clone one base away is much larger. In this chain, TRBV4-2 is recombined with TRBJ1-4; no D gene can be assigned with confidence. The specimen was whole blood, collected in connection with sensitization to the hapten diphenylcyclopropenone (DPC). This clonotype was obtained from a woman aged 40 to 50 with alopecia areata. Some clones in this sample may be carry-over from other donors' samples. The DNA sequence is given as TGTGCCAGCAGCCAAGACGATCTCGGAGAAAAACTGTTTTTT. The encoded protein is CASSQDDLGEKLFF.